The text below deals with one TCR beta chain. A much bigger clone sits one base away, suggesting this may be a read error. Ahead of thyroid surgery, no patient had received treatment of any kind. This sample was taken from a study of metastatic and nonmetastatic thyroid tumors. Germline V CDR1 and CDR2: SGHAT, FQDESV (reference sequence). The CDR3 contains 18 residues. V was pared by 5 bases and J by 4 bases, with 10 bases of the junction left unmatched. TCRdb redid the clone calls on the PCR reads using MiXCR. Here the sample spans about 15,000 clones, 25% to 35% being singletons. The receptor was isolated from a female donor with papillary thyroid cancer or a benign thyroid nodule (not recorded which). Some clones in this sample may be carry-over from other donors' samples. Sequencing was done on a sample of tumor tissue. This sequence joins TRBV11-1 and TRBJ2-5; 16 bases match TRBD2. CDR3 bases: TGTGCCAGCAGCCGCGGGACTAGCGGGAGGGCAAGTGGAGAGACCCAGTACTTC. This gives the protein CASSRGTSGRASGETQYF.